This T cell receptor beta chain was profiled in a study of T-cell reconstitution after alpha-beta-depleted transplantation in children. The study's findings and limits: T-cell counts and diversity were attributed mostly to newly produced T cells one year after transplant. Reportedly, roughly two months post-transplant, alpha-beta T cells arose from several hundred expanded graft clones.

Unmatched junction bases numbered 9, after V lost 6 bases and J lost 6 bases. The length of the CDR3 is 15 residues. For this clonotype: Its target is unknown.

The authors prepared the TCRbeta library with unique molecular identifiers. TCRdb re-called the PCR reads with MiXCR, one entry per CDR3 protein. This sample has more than 120,000 distinct CDR3 sequences, with 7.5% to 9% found just once. The receptor was isolated from a female patient aged 2-9 years who had a stem cell transplant for congenital amegakaryocytic thrombocytopenia, so the T cells may come from the graft donor. V usage is TRBV12-3 or TRBV12-4 and J usage is TRBJ2-4, with 9 bases matching TRBD1. This sample comprised PBMCs, mostly from graft donor cells, obtained 180 days after TCRalphabeta/CD19-depleted stem cell transplant. The CDR3 DNA reads as TGTGCCAGCAGGGTCACAGGGGGCGGCGGAAACATTCAGTACTTC. This translates into CASRVTGGGGNIQYF.